Listed here are 5 T cell receptor beta chains from one sample, sequenced in a study of cytomegalovirus exposure and HLA in healthy donors. The protocol was immunoSEQ multiplex PCR, while the TCRdb copy is restricted to in-frame clones and leaves out a portion. The sample yields fewer than 90,000 clones, 94% seen once. The sequencing sample was made of PBMCs. The receptor source for this set is a woman aged 18-29 years in good health and CMV-seronegative.

The rearrangement uses TRBV29-1 and TRBJ2-2; D is possibly TRBD1 (5 bases). The length of the CDR3 is 13 residues. Germline CDR1 and CDR2: SQVTM and ANQGSEA. V lost 5 bases to trimming and J lost 2 bases, with 9 bases between them. The CDR3 reads CSVWQGNTGELFF. The CDR3, as DNA: TGCAGCGTTTGGCAGGGCAACACCGGGGAGCTGTTTTTT.

The chain is built from TRBV5-1 and TRBJ1-2; D remains unclear. This CDR3 contains 15 residues. The germline V gene has CDR1 SGHRS and CDR2 YFSETQ. The ends were cut back, 4 bases at V and 0 bases at J, with 13 bases in the middle. DNA for the CDR3: TGCGCCAGCAGCCGCGGAACTGAGGCTAACTATGGCTACACCTTC. It yields the protein CASSRGTEANYGYTF.

This chain links TRBV2 with TRBJ2-3; 10 bases match TRBD1. CDR1 is SNHLY, CDR2 FYNNEI, per germline. V lost 6 bases, J lost 11 bases, and 11 bases stayed unmatched. The CDR3 loop spans 14 amino acids. The CDR3 protein is CASSPPGQGFGQYF. The CDR3, as DNA: TGTGCCAGCAGCCCCCCGGGACAGGGGTTCGGGCAGTATTTT.

This chain uses TRBV6-6 with TRBJ2-5, with TRBD2 matching over 11 bases. CDR3 length equals 16 residues. V lost 6 bases to trimming and J lost 5 bases; unmatched junction nucleotides: 11. Germline V gene data show CDR1 as MNHNY and CDR2 as SVGAGI (reference sequence). CDR3 coding DNA: TGTGCCAGCAGAAAAATAGCGGGGGGGCCCGGGGAGACCCAGTACTTC. Translated: CASRKIAGGPGETQYF.

The V and J genes are TRBV10-3 and TRBJ2-3, with 10 bases lining up with TRBD1. The ends lost 3 bases at V and 0 bases at J; junction bases unmatched: 6. Per germline, CDR1 ENHRY and CDR2 SYGVKD. The CDR3 runs 17 residues. The DNA of the CDR3 is TGTGCCATCAGTGATGGGACAGGGGCCCTAAGCACAGATACGCAGTATTTT. It encodes CAISDGTGALSTDTQYF.